Below, 9 T cell receptor beta chains from the same sample are listed, as sequenced in a study of CD8 T cells in Susac syndrome. Reverse transcription of about 0.5 to 1 ug RNA was carried out with random hexamers. TCRdb ran MiXCR on the immunoSEQ multiplex PCR reads and lists one entry per CDR3 protein. The sample has some 450,000 distinct CDR3 sequences; more than 80% are singletons. Material for sequencing was CD8+ T cells from PBMCs. These TCRs come from a human donor with multiple sclerosis.

The rearrangement links TRBV30 to TRBJ2-5, with 10 bases lining up with TRBD2. CDR3 size: 16 residues. Trimming at V came to 4 bases and at J to 1 base, leaving 9 bases not matched to a gene. Germline values: CDR1 GTSNPN, CDR2 SVGIG (reference sequence). The CDR3 sequence: CAWTSGSGGLQETQYF. The CDR3 region has the DNA TGTGCCTGGACTAGTGGTAGCGGGGGGCTCCAAGAGACCCAGTACTTC.

The genes are TRBV4-1 and TRBJ2-7, with unresolved D. CDR1 and CDR2 (germline): MGHRA, YSYEKL. This CDR3 spans 17 amino acids. Trimming stripped 0 bases from V and 1 base from J, with 16 bases between. CDR3 sequence: CASSQDLLETGSYEQYF. In DNA, the CDR3 is TGCGCCAGCAGCCAAGATCTTCTAGAGACTGGGTCCTACGAGCAGTACTTC.

The chain couples TRBV29-1 to TRBJ1-1; possible D gene TRBD1, 5 bases. Germline V gene sequence: CDR1 SQVTM, CDR2 ANQGSEA. V lost 8 bases and J 1 base, leaving 14 bases between the germline ends. This CDR3 is built from 13 residues. CDR3 nucleotide sequence: TGCAGCATACCGGGACCGGAGAACACTGAAGCTTTCTTT. Translation: CSIPGPENTEAFF.

This sequence joins TRBV14 and TRBJ2-1; tentative D call: TRBD1 (5 bases). Trimming took 4 bases from V and 2 from J, leaving 12 bases between them. The CDR3 length is 15 residues. The germline gives CDR1 SGHDN, CDR2 FVKESK. In DNA, the CDR3 is TGTGCCAGCAGCCGCGATCAGGGAACCTACAATGAGCAGTTCTTC. This translates into CASSRDQGTYNEQFF.

The chain joins TRBV27 to TRBJ2-3; D gene uncertain. The germline V gene encodes CDR1 MNHEY and CDR2 SMNVEV (reference sequence). The V end was cut by 2 bases, the J end by 0 bases, with 6 bases between. The length of the CDR3 is 14 residues. This CDR3 reads CASSLVPSTDTQYF. CDR3 nucleotides: TGTGCCAGCAGTTTAGTCCCGAGCACAGATACGCAGTATTTT.

V usage is TRBV6-2 or TRBV6-3 and J usage is TRBJ1-2; D is possibly TRBD1 (5 bases). The CDR3 loop spans 20 amino acids. V lost 6 bases and J lost 4, with 33 bases in between. Germline V gene lookup returns CDR1 MNHEY and CDR2 SVGEGT. CDR3 sequence: CASSSIVFGSSTIGGYGYTF. In nucleotides, the CDR3 is TGTGCCAGCAGCTCGATCGTGTTTGGCAGTTCGACTATTGGGGGCTATGGCTACACCTTC.

The chain uses TRBV13 and TRBJ2-2; D not resolved. Germline V gives CDR1 PRHDT, CDR2 FYEKMQ (reference sequence). The CDR3 loop spans 13 amino acids. Trimming took off 4 bases at V and 1 base at J, with 4 bases between the two ends. The CDR3 is CASSSRNTGELFF. The CDR3 DNA follows: TGTGCCAGCAGCTCGCGGAACACCGGGGAGCTGTTTTTT.

This chain joins TRBV6-5 and TRBJ1-1; TRBD1 matches 7 bases. Germline CDR1 is MNHEY and CDR2 is SVGAGI. Trimming cost V 0 bases and J 4 bases; bases outside gene matches: 5. The CDR3 consists of 15 residues. The CDR3 region is CASSYSRGLSTEAFF. The CDR3 DNA reads TGTGCCAGCAGTTACTCTAGGGGGCTGAGCACTGAAGCTTTCTTT.

The gene calls are TRBV29-1 and TRBJ2-5; the match to TRBD2 covers 7 bases. After removal of 3 bases from V and 5 bases from J, the junction contained 12 bases not matched to a gene. Germline CDR1 is SQVTM and CDR2 is ANQGSEA. The CDR3 has 15 amino acids. CDR3 coding DNA: TGCAGCGTTGACATTGAATCCGGGGGGAAGGAGACCCAGTACTTC. Translated: CSVDIESGGKETQYF.